The TCR beta chain under discussion was sequenced for a study of blood T cell repertoires in COVID-19. Across the study: COVID-19 samples collected from the United States, Italy and Spain covered acute and convalescent phases.

Original analysis: Estimation of nucleated cell counts relied on the amplification of reference gene primers. The protocol was immunoSEQ multiplex PCR, while the TCRdb copy is restricted to in-frame clones and leaves out a portion. That table furnishes V, J and clone size, whereas the DNA furnished D and trimming. In the table there are 35,000 to 55,000 clones, nearly 70% of which are singletons. This clonotype was obtained from a man of 80 years or more with acute or convalescent COVID-19. The sequencing sample was made of peripheral blood.

Here the CDR3 reads CASSIGGSEQFF. In DNA form, the CDR3 reads TGTGCCAGTAGTATCGGAGGCAGTGAGCAGTTCTTC. The V and J genes are TRBV19 and TRBJ2-1; D is perhaps TRBD2 (5 bases). CDR1 LNHDA and CDR2 SQIVND come from the germline V gene (reference sequence). The CDR3 length is 12 residues. Trimming cost V 3 bases and J 9 bases, with 9 bases left between them.